Reported below is one T cell receptor (beta chain). The antigen it binds to is not known. No much larger clonotype is one base removed from it; base qualities were not supplied. After extraction using the QIAamp DNA Blood Mini Kit, genomic DNA was sent off for immunoSEQ repertoire analysis. A standard quantity of genomic DNA template was used for amplification of CDR3 regions by multiplex PCR. An Illumina platform was used to sequence the PCR products. The authors' pipeline ran thus. Alignment of sequences was done against a reference, and the V, D and J gene definitions came from IMGT. A nearest-neighbor clustering algorithm merged closely related sequences to remove PCR and sequencing errors. V, D and J usage in productive unique and total sequences was analyzed using ImmunoSEQ Analyzer tools and R version 3.6.1. TCRdb retrieved this table from immuneACCESS and kept in-frame rearrangements only. Not all clones are present; in checked studies, unresolved V genes account for under half, and no reason is known for the remainder. V, J and clone size reflect that table, while D and trimming were determined from the DNA. Here the sample has 1,100 or so clones; about nine tenths occur a single time. Jointly, the top ten make up less than 1.5% of the sample.

V and J are trimmed by 1 base and 4 bases, and the gene matches miss 4 bases of the junction. From the cysteine through the phenylalanine, the CDR3 covers 15 amino acids. Just CDR3 DNA is preserved here, 45 bases in frame from base 1. In the germline V gene (reference sequence), CDR1 corresponds to LGHDT and CDR2 to YNNKEL. This specimen comes from a study of immunodeficiency (dated by TCRdb to between 2018 and 2021). Background for the entire study: To search for oligoclonality and VDJ recombination defects, the researchers carried out a repertoire analysis.

CD3+CD8+ T cells were sorted from fresh PBMCs before TCR sequencing. Overall study results and their limits: Compared with control CD8+ T cells, patient CD8+ T cells had restricted TRB V-J pairing and reduced productive entropy. In the entropy comparisons of patients versus healthy controls, patients were shown as n=3 (open circles), and an effect on thymic development was only suggested as possible. Severe oligoclonality, as judged by top-100 and total clonotype frequencies, was observed in patient CD8+ T cells but not in patient CD4+ T cells.

Recombination joined TRBV3-1 (or the pseudogene TRBV3-2) with TRBJ1-2; the junction holds 9 bases that match TRBD1. Input material: CD8+ T cells from blood. The receptor was derived from a female donor. The DNA sequence follows: TGTGCCAGCAGCCAAGCCTCGGGACAGGGCTATGGCTACACCTTC. Translation gives CASSQASGQGYGYTF.